Below, 12 T cell receptor beta chains from the same sample are listed, as sequenced in a study of blood T cell repertoires in COVID-19. Profiling relied on immunoSEQ multiplex PCR, and the TCRdb table lists in-frame clones only, not all of them. The sample includes hundreds of thousands of clones, 85% to 90% of them seen just once. Sequencing was performed on peripheral blood. The receptor set was obtained from a human donor in a cohort sampled during active COVID-19.

This clone occurred a few times. The chain links TRBV9 to TRBJ2-2; 9 bases are shared with TRBD2. V dropped 1 base and J dropped 6; count of bases not matched to a gene: 4. The CDR3 is made up of 15 amino acids. The V gene's germline CDR1 is SGDLS and CDR2 YYNGEE. The DNA for the CDR3 is TGTGCCAGCAGCGTAAGCGGGAGGAGGTCCGGGGAGCTGTTTTTT. This codes for CASSVSGRRSGELFF.

This chain joins TRBV19 and TRBJ1-6; 7 bases match TRBD1. There are 16 residues in the CDR3. In germline, CDR1 is LNHDA, CDR2 SQIVND (reference sequence). The junction had 6 bases not matched to a gene; V was cut back by 3 bases and J by 4 bases. CDR3 DNA: TGTGCCAGTAGTATTTCCGGGACAGCTTATAATTCACCCCTCCACTTT. This sequence encodes CASSISGTAYNSPLHF.

This clone was counted once. The chain uses TRBV3-1 (or the pseudogene TRBV3-2) and TRBJ1-2, with a possible D match to TRBD1 (5 bases). The length of the CDR3 is 14 residues. The germline gives CDR1 LGHDT, CDR2 YNNKEL (reference sequence). Trimming cost V 1 base and J 1 base, with 7 bases left between them. The CDR3 protein is CASSQAGINYGYTF. The CDR3 coding sequence is TGTGCCAGCAGCCAAGCAGGGATTAACTATGGCTACACCTTC.

In this sample, this clone turned up once. This chain connects TRBV15 to TRBJ2-2; D perhaps matches TRBD1 (6 bases). Germline V gene data show CDR1 as LNHNV and CDR2 as YYDKDF (reference sequence). The CDR3 loop spans 12 amino acids. Trimming stripped 4 bases from V and 6 bases from J, with 6 bases between. In nucleotides, the CDR3 is TGTGCCACCAGCAAGGGGGCCGGGGAGCTGTTTTTT. Protein product: CATSKGAGELFF.

This sequence joins TRBV5-1 and TRBJ2-7, with D possibly TRBD2 on 5 matching bases. The CDR3 spans 13 residues. Trimming stripped 2 bases from V and 2 bases from J, with 8 bases between. Per the germline V gene, CDR1 is SGHRS and CDR2 is YFSETQ. CDR3 nucleotides: TGCGCCAGCAGCTTAACTAGAACCTACGAGCAGTACTTC. Amino acids: CASSLTRTYEQYF.

The chain uses TRBV6-2 or TRBV6-3 and TRBJ2-2; 9 bases are shared with TRBD2. After removal of 6 bases from V and 6 bases from J, the junction contained 14 bases not matched to a gene. The CDR3 loop spans 17 amino acids. Germline CDR1 is MNHEY and CDR2 is SVGEGT. CDR3 protein: CASRPHSPSGTAGELFF. The CDR3 DNA reads as TGTGCCAGCAGACCTCATTCCCCTAGCGGGACAGCCGGGGAGCTGTTTTTT.

V gene TRBV7-2 combines with J gene TRBJ2-7, with 10 positions matching TRBD2. Germline CDR1 SGHTA, CDR2 FQGNSA. The CDR3 has 14 amino acids. After removal of 5 bases from V and 3 bases from J, the junction contained 4 bases not matched to a gene. CDR3 DNA sequence: TGTGCCAGCAGCCCGCGGACTAGCGGCTACGAGCAGTACTTC. This gives the protein CASSPRTSGYEQYF.

The chain carries TRBV3-1 (or the pseudogene TRBV3-2) and TRBJ1-2; TRBD1 aligns across 7 bases. The CDR3 runs to 16 residues. The germline CDR1 and CDR2 sequences are LGHDT and YNNKEL (reference sequence). With 4 bases clipped from V and 7 bases from J, the junction kept 15 bases outside the gene matches. CDR3 coding DNA: TGTGCCAGCAGCCGCGGGACAGAAGTACTCAATAGTGGCTACACCTTC. Translation gives CASSRGTEVLNSGYTF.

The J gene is TRBJ2-7, the V gene TRBV11-2, with D perhaps matching TRBD2 (5 bases). Germline CDR1 and CDR2: SGHAT and FQNNGV. The length of the CDR3 is 16 residues. Trimming removed 0 bases from V and 4 bases from J, with 16 bases in between. In nucleotides, the CDR3 is TGTGCCAGCAGCTTAGAAGCTAGCTCCCCTGGGTACGAGCAGTACTTC. This codes for CASSLEASSPGYEQYF.

V gene TRBV10-2 combines with J gene TRBJ1-6; possible D gene TRBD1, 5 bases. The CDR3 length is 16 residues. The V end was cut by 4 bases, the J end by 6 bases, with 16 bases between. Germline V gene lookup returns CDR1 WSHSY and CDR2 SAAADI. The CDR3 is CASSGLDAGSNSPLHF. CDR3 nucleotides: TGCGCCAGCAGTGGTTTAGACGCAGGGTCTAATTCACCCCTCCACTTT.

The rearrangement uses TRBV11-2 and TRBJ2-7, with TRBD2 matching over 10 bases. V trimming: 4 bases; J trimming: 2 bases; junction bases outside the gene matches: 5. CDR1 is SGHAT and CDR2 is FQNNGV in the germline V gene. This CDR3 is built from 15 residues. CDR3 DNA sequence: TGTGCCAGCAGCTCGCTAGCGGGAGCTACCTACGAGCAGTACTTC. This sequence encodes CASSSLAGATYEQYF.

This chain connects TRBV19 to TRBJ2-1; TRBD1 matches at 8 bases. The CDR3 contains 16 residues. Germline CDR1 reads LNHDA; CDR2 reads SQIVND (reference sequence). With 4 bases clipped from V and 5 bases from J, the junction kept 10 bases outside the gene matches. The CDR3 sequence is CASSKPRTGKNNEQFF. DNA for the CDR3: TGTGCCAGTAGTAAACCCCGGACAGGGAAAAACAATGAGCAGTTCTTC.